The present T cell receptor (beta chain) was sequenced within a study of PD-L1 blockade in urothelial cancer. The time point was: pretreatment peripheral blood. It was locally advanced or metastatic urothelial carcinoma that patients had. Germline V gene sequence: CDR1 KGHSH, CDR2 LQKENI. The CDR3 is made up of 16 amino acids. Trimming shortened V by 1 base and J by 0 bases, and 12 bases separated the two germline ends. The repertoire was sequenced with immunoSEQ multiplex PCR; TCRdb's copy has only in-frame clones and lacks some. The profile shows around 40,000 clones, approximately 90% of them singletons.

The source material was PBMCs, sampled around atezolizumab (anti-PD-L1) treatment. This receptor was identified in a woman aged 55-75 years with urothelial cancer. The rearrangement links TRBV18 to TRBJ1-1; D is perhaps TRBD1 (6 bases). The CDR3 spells CASSPRTESMNTEAFF. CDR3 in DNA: TGTGCCAGCTCACCACGGACAGAGTCCATGAACACTGAAGCTTTCTTT.